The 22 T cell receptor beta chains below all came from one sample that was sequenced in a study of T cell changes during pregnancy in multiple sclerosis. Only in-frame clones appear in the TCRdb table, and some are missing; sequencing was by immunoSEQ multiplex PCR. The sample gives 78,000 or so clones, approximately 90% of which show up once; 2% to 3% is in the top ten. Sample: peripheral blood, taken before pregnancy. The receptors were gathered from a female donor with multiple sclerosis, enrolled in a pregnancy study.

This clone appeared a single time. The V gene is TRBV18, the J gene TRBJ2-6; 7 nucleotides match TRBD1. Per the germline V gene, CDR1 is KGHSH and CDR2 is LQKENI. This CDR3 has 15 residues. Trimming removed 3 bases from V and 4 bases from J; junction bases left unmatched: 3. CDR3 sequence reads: CASSPTGAGANVLTF. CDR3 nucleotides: TGTGCCAGCTCACCTACAGGGGCCGGGGCCAACGTCCTGACTTTC.

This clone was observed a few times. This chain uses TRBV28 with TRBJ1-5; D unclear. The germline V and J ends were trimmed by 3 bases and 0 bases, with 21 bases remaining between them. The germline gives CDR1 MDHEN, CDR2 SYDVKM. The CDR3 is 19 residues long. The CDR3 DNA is TGTGCCAGCAGTTTTACGCGGTCATTTATGGGTGATAGCAATCAGCCCCAGCATTTT. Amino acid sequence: CASSFTRSFMGDSNQPQHF.

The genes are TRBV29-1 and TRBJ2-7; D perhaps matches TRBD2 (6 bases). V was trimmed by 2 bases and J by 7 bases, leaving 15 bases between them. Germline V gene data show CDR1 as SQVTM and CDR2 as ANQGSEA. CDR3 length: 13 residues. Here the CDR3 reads CSVELAPAGEQYF. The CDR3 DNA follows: TGCAGCGTTGAATTGGCTCCGGCGGGGGAGCAGTACTTC.

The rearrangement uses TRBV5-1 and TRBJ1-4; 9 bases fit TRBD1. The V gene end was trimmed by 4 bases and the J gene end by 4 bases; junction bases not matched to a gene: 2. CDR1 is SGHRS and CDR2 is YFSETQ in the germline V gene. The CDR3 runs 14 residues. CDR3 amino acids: CASSAGQGNEKLFF. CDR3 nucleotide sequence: TGCGCCAGCAGCGCGGGACAGGGTAATGAAAAACTGTTTTTT.

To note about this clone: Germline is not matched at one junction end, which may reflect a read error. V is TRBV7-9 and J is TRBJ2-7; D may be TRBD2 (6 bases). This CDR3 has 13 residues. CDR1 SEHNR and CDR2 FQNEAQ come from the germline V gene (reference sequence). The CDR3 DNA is TGTGCCAGCAGAACTACTAGCTCCCACGAGCAGTACTTC. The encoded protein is CASRTTSSHEQYF.

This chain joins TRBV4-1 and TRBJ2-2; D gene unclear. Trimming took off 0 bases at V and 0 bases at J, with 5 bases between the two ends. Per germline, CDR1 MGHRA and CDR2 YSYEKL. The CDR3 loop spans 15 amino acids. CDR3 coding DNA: TGCGCCAGCAGCCAAGAGGCCCCGAACACCGGGGAGCTGTTTTTT. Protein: CASSQEAPNTGELFF.

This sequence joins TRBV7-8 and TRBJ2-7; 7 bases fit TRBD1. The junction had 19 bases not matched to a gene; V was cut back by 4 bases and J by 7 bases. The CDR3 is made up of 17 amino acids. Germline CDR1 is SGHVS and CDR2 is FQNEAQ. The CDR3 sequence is CASSYRAGGTGAREQYF. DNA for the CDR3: TGTGCCAGCAGCTACCGGGCAGGGGGTACAGGAGCTCGGGAGCAGTACTTC.

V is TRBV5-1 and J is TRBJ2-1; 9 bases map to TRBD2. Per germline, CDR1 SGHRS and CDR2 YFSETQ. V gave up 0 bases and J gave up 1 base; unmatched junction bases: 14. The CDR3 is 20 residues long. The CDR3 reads CASSLGLAANLVTSYNEQFF. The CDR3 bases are TGCGCCAGCAGCTTGGGACTAGCGGCTAACCTAGTCACATCCTACAATGAGCAGTTCTTC.

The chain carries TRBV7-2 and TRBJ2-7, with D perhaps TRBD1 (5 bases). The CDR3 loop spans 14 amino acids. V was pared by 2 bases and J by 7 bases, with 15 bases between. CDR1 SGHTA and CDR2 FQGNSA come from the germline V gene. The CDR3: CASSLWLTAGEQYF. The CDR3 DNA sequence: TGTGCCAGCAGCTTATGGCTGACAGCTGGAGAGCAGTACTTC.

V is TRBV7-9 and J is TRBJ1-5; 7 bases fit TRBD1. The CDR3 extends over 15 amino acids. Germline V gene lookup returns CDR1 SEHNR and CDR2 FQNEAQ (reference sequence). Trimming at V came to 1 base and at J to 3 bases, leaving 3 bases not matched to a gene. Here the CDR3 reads CASSLGDSHNQPQHF. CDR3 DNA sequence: TGTGCCAGCAGCTTAGGGGACAGCCACAATCAGCCCCAGCATTTT.

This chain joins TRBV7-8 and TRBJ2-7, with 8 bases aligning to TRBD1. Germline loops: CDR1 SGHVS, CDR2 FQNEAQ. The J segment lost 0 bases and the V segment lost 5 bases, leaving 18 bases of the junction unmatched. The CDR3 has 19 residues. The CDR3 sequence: CASSLHRTGLSRSSYEQYF. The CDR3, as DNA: TGTGCCAGCAGCCTCCATCGGACAGGGCTATCTAGGAGCTCCTACGAGCAGTACTTC.

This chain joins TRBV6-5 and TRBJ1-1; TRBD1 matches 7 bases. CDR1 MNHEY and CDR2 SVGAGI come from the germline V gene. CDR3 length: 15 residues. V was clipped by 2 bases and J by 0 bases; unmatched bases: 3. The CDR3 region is CASSYGTALNTEAFF. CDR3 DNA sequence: TGTGCCAGCAGTTACGGGACAGCCTTGAACACTGAAGCTTTCTTT.

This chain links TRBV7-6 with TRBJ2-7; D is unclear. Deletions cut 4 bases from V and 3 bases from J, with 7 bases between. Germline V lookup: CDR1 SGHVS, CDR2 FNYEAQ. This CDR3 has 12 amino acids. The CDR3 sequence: CASSSGVYEQYF. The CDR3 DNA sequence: TGTGCCAGCAGCTCAGGCGTCTACGAGCAGTACTTC.

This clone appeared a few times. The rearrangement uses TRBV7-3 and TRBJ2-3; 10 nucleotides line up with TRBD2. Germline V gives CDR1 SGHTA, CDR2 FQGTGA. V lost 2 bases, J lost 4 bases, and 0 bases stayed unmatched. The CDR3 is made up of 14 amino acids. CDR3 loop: CASSLLAGADTQYF. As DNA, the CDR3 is TGTGCCAGCAGCTTACTAGCGGGAGCAGATACGCAGTATTTT.

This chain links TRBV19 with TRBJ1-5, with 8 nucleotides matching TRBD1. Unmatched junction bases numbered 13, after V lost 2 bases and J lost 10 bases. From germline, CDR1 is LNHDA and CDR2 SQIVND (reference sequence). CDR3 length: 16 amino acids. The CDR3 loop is CASSIRRQGPNKPQHF. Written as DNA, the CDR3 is TGTGCCAGTAGTATAAGACGACAGGGGCCTAATAAACCCCAGCATTTT. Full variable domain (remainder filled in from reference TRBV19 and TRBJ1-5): DGGITQSPKYLFRKEGQNVTLSCEQNLNHDAMYWYRQDPGQGLRLIYYSQIVNDFQKGDIAEGYSVSREKKESFPLTVTSAQKNPTAFYLCASSIRRQGPNKPQHFGDGTRLSIL.

CDR3 loop: CASSRRAEADTQYF. For the CDR3, the DNA is TGTGCCAGCAGCCGAAGGGCGGAGGCAGATACGCAGTATTTT. J is TRBJ2-3 and V is TRBV4-2, with a weak D call TRBD2 (5 bases). Germline loops: CDR1 LGHNA, CDR2 YNFKEQ. The CDR3 runs to 14 residues. V shed 4 bases and J shed 4 bases, with 12 bases lying between them.

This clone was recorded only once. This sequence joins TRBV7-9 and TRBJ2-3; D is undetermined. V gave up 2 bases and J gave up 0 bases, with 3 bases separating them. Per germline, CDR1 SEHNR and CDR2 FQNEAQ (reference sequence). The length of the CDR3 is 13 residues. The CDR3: CASSLLSTDTQYF. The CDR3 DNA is TGTGCCAGCAGCTTACTTAGCACAGATACGCAGTATTTT.

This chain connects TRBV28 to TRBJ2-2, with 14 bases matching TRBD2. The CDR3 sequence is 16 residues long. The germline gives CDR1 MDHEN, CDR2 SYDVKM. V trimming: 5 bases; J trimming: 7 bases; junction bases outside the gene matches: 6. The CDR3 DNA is TGTGCCAGCAGTCGGACTAGCGGGAGGAGGGACGGGGAGCTGTTTTTT. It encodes CASSRTSGRRDGELFF.

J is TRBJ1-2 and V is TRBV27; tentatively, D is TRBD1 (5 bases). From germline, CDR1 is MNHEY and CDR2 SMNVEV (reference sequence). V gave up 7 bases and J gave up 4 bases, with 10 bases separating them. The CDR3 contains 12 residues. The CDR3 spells CASKGGGYGYTF. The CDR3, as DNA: TGTGCCAGCAAGGGCGGGGGCTATGGCTACACCTTC.

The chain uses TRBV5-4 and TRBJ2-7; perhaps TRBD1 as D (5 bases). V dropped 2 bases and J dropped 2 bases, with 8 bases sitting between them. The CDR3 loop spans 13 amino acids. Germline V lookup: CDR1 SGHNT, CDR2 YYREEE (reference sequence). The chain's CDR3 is CASSFTGTYEQYF. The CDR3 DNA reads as TGTGCCAGCAGCTTTACAGGAACCTACGAGCAGTACTTC.

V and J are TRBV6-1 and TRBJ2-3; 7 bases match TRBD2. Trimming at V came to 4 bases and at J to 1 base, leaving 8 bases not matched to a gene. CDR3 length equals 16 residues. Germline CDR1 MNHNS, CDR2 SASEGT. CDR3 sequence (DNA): TGTGCCAGCAGTGTGAAGGTGGGGGGGGGCACAGATACGCAGTATTTT. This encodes CASSVKVGGGTDTQYF.

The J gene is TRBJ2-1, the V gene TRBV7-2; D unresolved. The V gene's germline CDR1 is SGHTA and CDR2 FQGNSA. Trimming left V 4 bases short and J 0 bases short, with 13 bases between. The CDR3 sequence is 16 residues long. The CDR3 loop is CASSSQFPSSYNEQFF. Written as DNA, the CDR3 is TGTGCCAGCAGCTCGCAGTTCCCCAGCTCCTACAATGAGCAGTTCTTC.